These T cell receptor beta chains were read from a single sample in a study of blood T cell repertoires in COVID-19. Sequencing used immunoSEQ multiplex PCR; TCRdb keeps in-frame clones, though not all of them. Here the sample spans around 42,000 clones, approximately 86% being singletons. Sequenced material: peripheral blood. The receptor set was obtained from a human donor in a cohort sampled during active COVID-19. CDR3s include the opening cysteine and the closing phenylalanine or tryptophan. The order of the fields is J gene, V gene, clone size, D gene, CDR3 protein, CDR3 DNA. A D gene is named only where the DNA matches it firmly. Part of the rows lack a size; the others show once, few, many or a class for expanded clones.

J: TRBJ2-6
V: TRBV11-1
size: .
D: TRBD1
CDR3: CASNHPGQGDVLTF
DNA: TGTGCCAGCAACCACCCGGGACAGGGAGACGTCCTGACTTTC

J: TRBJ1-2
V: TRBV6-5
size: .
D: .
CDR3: CASQGRGQDGYTF
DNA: TGTGCCAGCCAGGGGCGGGGGCAGGATGGCTACACCTTC

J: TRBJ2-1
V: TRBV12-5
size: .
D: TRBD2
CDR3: CASGLGPYSPGLAGGSVDEQFF
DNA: TGTGCTAGTGGTTTGGGTCCTTACTCTCCGGGACTAGCGGGGGGGAGTGTGGATGAGCAGTTCTTC

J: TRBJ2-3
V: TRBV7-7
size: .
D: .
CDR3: CASSLDRTDTQYF
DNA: TGTGCTAGCAGCTTAGATCGGACAGATACGCAGTATTTT

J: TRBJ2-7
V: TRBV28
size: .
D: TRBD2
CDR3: CASSRRGVNSYEQYF
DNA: TGTGCCAGCAGTCGCCGGGGGGTTAACTCCTACGAGCAGTACTTC

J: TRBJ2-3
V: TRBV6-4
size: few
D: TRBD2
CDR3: CASSDGGEPTDTQYF
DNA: TGTGCCAGCAGTGATGGGGGGGAACCCACAGATACGCAGTATTTT

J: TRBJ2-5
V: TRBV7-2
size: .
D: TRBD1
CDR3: CASSLGQGGSETQYF
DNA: TGTGCCAGCAGCCTGGGACAGGGAGGATCGGAGACCCAGTACTTC

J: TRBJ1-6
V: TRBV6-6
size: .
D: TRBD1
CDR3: CASSPLGTDNSPLHF
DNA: TGTGCCAGCAGTCCCCTCGGGACAGACAATTCACCCCTCCACTTT

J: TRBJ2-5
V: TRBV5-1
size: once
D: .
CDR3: CASRQEAPRETQYF
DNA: TGCGCCAGCAGACAAGAAGCGCCGCGGGAGACCCAGTACTTC

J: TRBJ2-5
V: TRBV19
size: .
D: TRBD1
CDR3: CASSTLDREETQYF
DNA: TGTGCCAGTAGTACCTTGGACAGGGAAGAGACCCAGTACTTC

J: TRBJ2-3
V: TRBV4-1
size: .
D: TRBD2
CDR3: CASSQDERGLDTQYF
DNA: TGCGCCAGCAGCCAAGATGAGCGGGGGCTGGATACGCAGTATTTT

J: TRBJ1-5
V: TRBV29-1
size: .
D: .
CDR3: CSVQGPGAPQHF
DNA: TGCAGCGTCCAAGGACCAGGGGCGCCCCAGCATTTT

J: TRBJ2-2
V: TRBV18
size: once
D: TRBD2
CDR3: CASSPQVGGSLAGELFF
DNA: TGTGCCAGCTCACCACAGGTCGGCGGGAGCCTGGCCGGGGAGCTGTTTTTT

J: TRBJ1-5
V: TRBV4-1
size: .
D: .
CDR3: CASSQEDRLGNQPQHF
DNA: TGCGCCAGCAGCCAAGAAGACAGGCTGGGCAATCAGCCCCAGCATTTT

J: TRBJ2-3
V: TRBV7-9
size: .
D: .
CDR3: CASSLLQGGTDTQYF
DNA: TGTGCCAGCAGCTTACTTCAGGGTGGCACAGATACGCAGTATTTT

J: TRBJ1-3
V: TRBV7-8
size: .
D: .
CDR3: CASSPRPGLGNTIYF
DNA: TGTGCCAGCAGCCCTCGGCCAGGGCTCGGAAACACCATATATTTT

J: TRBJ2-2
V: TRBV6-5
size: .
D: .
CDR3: CASTALANTGELFF
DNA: TGTGCCAGCACGGCCCTAGCGAACACCGGGGAGCTGTTTTTT

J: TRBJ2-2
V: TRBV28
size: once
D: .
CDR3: CASSWLRLTGELFF
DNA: TGTGCCAGCAGCTGGCTCAGACTCACCGGGGAGCTGTTTTTT

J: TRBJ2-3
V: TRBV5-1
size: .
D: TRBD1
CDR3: CASSLAGQGFPDTQYF
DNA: TGCGCCAGCAGCTTGGCGGGACAGGGGTTTCCAGATACGCAGTATTTT

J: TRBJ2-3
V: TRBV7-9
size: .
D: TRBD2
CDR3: CASISSGGTSTDTQYF
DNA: TGTGCCAGCATCTCTAGCGGGGGGACTAGCACAGATACGCAGTATTTT

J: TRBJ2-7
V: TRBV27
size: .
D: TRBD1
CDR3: CASSGTGGAEQYF
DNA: TGTGCCAGCAGTGGGACAGGGGGCGCCGAGCAGTACTTC

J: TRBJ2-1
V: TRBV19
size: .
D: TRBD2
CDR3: CASSIRATSAGTRLYNEQFF
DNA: TGTGCCAGTAGTATCAGGGCCACTTCCGCCGGGACTAGACTATACAATGAGCAGTTCTTC

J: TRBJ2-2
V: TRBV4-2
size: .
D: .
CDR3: CASSPRLRAGATGELFF
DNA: TGTGCCAGCAGCCCACGACTACGGGCGGGGGCAACCGGGGAGCTGTTTTTT

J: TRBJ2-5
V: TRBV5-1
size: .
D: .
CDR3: CASGPGGGPETQYF
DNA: TGCGCCAGCGGACCTGGGGGGGGCCCAGAGACCCAGTACTTC

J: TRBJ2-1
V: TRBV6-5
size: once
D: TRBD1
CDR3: CASSPRGEGATEQFF
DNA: TGTGCCAGCAGCCCCCGCGGAGAGGGGGCGACGGAGCAGTTCTTC

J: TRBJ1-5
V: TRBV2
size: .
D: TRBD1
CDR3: CASKGQPNQPQHF
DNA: TGTGCCAGCAAGGGACAGCCTAATCAGCCCCAGCATTTT

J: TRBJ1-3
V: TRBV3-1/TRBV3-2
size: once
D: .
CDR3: CASSQDSTASGNTIYF
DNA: TGTGCCAGCAGCCAAGATTCCACAGCCTCTGGAAACACCATATATTTT

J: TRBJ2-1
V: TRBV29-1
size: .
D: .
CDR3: CSALSSRVYNEQFF
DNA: TGCAGCGCGTTATCCAGTCGGGTATACAATGAGCAGTTCTTC

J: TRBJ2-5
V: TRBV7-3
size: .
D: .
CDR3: CASSLKGDGTQYF
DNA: TGTGCCAGCAGCTTAAAAGGGGATGGGACCCAGTACTTC

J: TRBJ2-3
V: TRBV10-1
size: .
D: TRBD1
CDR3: CASSGTGLGDTQYF
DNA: TGCGCCAGCAGCGGGACAGGGTTAGGAGATACGCAGTATTTT

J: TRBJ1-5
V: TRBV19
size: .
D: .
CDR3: CASSIPGLVRPQHF
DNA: TGTGCCAGTAGTATCCCAGGACTAGTCCGTCCCCAGCATTTT

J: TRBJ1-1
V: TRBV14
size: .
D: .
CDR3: CASSQGRGAEAFF
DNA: TGTGCCAGCAGCCAGGGCAGGGGAGCTGAAGCTTTCTTT

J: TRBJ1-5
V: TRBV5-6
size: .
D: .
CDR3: CASSLAWGPRPQHF
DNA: TGTGCCAGCAGCTTGGCCTGGGGCCCCCGGCCCCAGCATTTT

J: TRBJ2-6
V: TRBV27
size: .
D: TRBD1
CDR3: CASSGRDRTSGANVLTF
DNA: TGTGCCAGCAGTGGCCGGGACAGGACCTCTGGGGCCAACGTCCTGACTTTC

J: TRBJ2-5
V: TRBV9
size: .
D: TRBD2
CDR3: CASTRAGGLGETQYF
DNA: TGTGCCAGCACCCGAGCGGGGGGCCTGGGTGAGACCCAGTACTTC

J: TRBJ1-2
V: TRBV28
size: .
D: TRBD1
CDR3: CASSSQGSYGYTF
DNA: TGTGCCAGCAGTTCACAGGGGTCTTATGGCTACACCTTC

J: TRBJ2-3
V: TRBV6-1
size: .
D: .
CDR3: CASSEMVGGAPADTQYF
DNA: TGTGCCAGCAGTGAAATGGTAGGGGGGGCCCCGGCGGATACGCAGTATTTT

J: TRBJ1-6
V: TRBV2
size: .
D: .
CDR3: CASIGGNYSPLHF
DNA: TGTGCCAGCATTGGGGGCAATTATTCACCCCTCCACTTT

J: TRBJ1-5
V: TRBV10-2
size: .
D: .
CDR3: CASRASGGSQPQHF
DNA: TGCGCCAGCAGGGCCTCCGGGGGGAGCCAGCCCCAGCATTTT